This is a list of T cell receptor beta chains from one sample in a study of graft-versus-host responses after intestinal transplantation. Data came from immunoSEQ multiplex PCR; TCRdb stores just in-frame clones and leaves some out. The sample has 150,000 or so clones; about 90% are singletons. The antigens of these receptors remain unknown. Sequenced here: unstimulated CD4+ T cells sorted from spleen or lymph node cells, sampled before intestinal transplant. The receptors originated from a human donor who received an intestinal transplant. Both conserved end residues are part of each CDR3. Fields, in order: J gene, clone size, D gene, V gene, CDR3 DNA, CDR3 protein. D genes are given only for firm matches. Size is stated for part of the rows, as once, few or many counts, or as a class when the clone is expanded.

J: TRBJ1-4; size: NA; D: NA; V: TRBV30; DNA: TGTGCCTGGAGTCTGGGGACACCTTGGGAGGAAAAACTGTTTTTT; CDR3: CAWSLGTPWEEKLFF
J: TRBJ2-1; size: NA; D: NA; V: TRBV6-1; DNA: TGTGCCAGCAGTGGAGGACTGGGGTCGAGGAACAATGAGCAGTTCTTC; CDR3: CASSGGLGSRNNEQFF
J: TRBJ1-1; size: NA; D: NA; V: TRBV7-9; DNA: TGTGCCAGCACTCAACAGCAAGGGATGACTGAAGCTTTCTTT; CDR3: CASTQQQGMTEAFF
J: TRBJ2-4; size: NA; D: NA; V: TRBV11-2; DNA: TGTGCCAGCAGCTTTATCCGCGAGAAAAACATTCAGTACTTC; CDR3: CASSFIREKNIQYF
J: TRBJ2-7; size: NA; D: TRBD2; V: TRBV5-4; DNA: TGTGCCAGCAGCTTGCAGCTAGCGGGGGTCTACGAGCAGTACTTC; CDR3: CASSLQLAGVYEQYF
J: TRBJ2-3; size: NA; D: NA; V: TRBV7-3; DNA: TGTGCCAGCAGCTTAACGTTCGAAGATACGCAGTATTTT; CDR3: CASSLTFEDTQYF
J: TRBJ2-3; size: NA; D: TRBD2; V: TRBV5-4; DNA: TGTGCCAGCAGCACCCGGACTAGCACCGATACGCAGTATTTT; CDR3: CASSTRTSTDTQYF
J: TRBJ2-3; size: once; D: TRBD2; V: TRBV5-1; DNA: TGCGCCAGCAGCTTGTCCCGCGGCGGGAGGGCCGAGGTAGATACGCAGTATTTT; CDR3: CASSLSRGGRAEVDTQYF
J: TRBJ1-4; size: NA; D: TRBD1; V: TRBV2; DNA: TGTGCCAGCAGTGGGGGGACAGGGGGCAGGGCGGGTGAAAAACTGTTTTTT; CDR3: CASSGGTGGRAGEKLFF
J: TRBJ2-5; size: once; D: TRBD2; V: TRBV4-2; DNA: TGTGCCAGCAGCCAAGATTTATTGGGGGGGAAGACCCAGTACTTC; CDR3: CASSQDLLGGKTQYF
J: TRBJ1-6; size: NA; D: NA; V: TRBV4-3; DNA: TGCGCCAGCAGCCAAGATATGGGGGACGGTTCACCCCTCCACTTT; CDR3: CASSQDMGDGSPLHF
J: TRBJ2-1; size: NA; D: NA; V: TRBV27; DNA: TGTGCCAGCAGTTTATCACCGGGAGCGCTCTACAATGAGCAGTTCTTC; CDR3: CASSLSPGALYNEQFF
J: TRBJ1-1; size: NA; D: NA; V: TRBV5-6; DNA: TGTGCCAGCAGCTTCAGCCCACGGGGAATGGACACTGAAGCTTTCTTT; CDR3: CASSFSPRGMDTEAFF
J: TRBJ2-1; size: once; D: NA; V: TRBV7-3; DNA: TGTGCCAGCAGGGAGACCGGGAATGAGCAGTTCTTC; CDR3: CASRETGNEQFF
J: TRBJ1-1; size: NA; D: TRBD1; V: TRBV5-1; DNA: TGCGCCAGCAGCTTGGGGGGACAGGGGCGCGATGTGGACACTGAAGCTTTCTTT; CDR3: CASSLGGQGRDVDTEAFF
J: TRBJ2-7; size: once; D: TRBD2; V: TRBV7-2; DNA: TGTGCCAGCAGCCTCCCGGGACTAGCGGGAGTGACCTCCTACGAGCAGTACTTC; CDR3: CASSLPGLAGVTSYEQYF
J: TRBJ1-3; size: once; D: NA; V: TRBV5-6; DNA: TGTGCCAGCAGCTTTAGGGACCTCTCTGGAAACACCATATATTTT; CDR3: CASSFRDLSGNTIYF
J: TRBJ2-1; size: NA; D: NA; V: TRBV7-4; DNA: TGTGCCAGCAGCTGTCACCACCCCGAAGACGGCTCCTACAATGAGCAGTTCTTC; CDR3: CASSCHHPEDGSYNEQFF
J: TRBJ2-7; size: NA; D: NA; V: TRBV7-9; DNA: TGTGCCAGCAGTCGGGAGCTCGAGAACGAGCAGTACTTC; CDR3: CASSRELENEQYF
J: TRBJ1-2; size: NA; D: NA; V: TRBV6-5; DNA: TGTGCCAGCAGTTACAGGGGTGGTGGCTACACCTTC; CDR3: CASSYRGGGYTF
J: TRBJ1-5; size: NA; D: TRBD1; V: TRBV12-5; DNA: TGTGCTAGTGGTTTGGTACTAAGACAGGGGGATTATAGCAATCAGCCCCAGCATTTT; CDR3: CASGLVLRQGDYSNQPQHF
J: TRBJ2-5; size: NA; D: NA; V: TRBV7-8; DNA: TGTGCCAGCAGCTTAGCCCACGAGACCCAGTACTTC; CDR3: CASSLAHETQYF
J: TRBJ2-6; size: once; D: NA; V: TRBV5-4; DNA: TGTGCCAGCAGCGTCCCGACCCCGGCCAACGTCCTGACTTTC; CDR3: CASSVPTPANVLTF
J: TRBJ2-1; size: NA; D: TRBD2; V: TRBV7-2; DNA: TGTGCCAGCAGCTTACACGGACTAGCTTTAGTTGAGCAGTTCTTC; CDR3: CASSLHGLALVEQFF
J: TRBJ2-7; size: NA; D: NA; V: TRBV14; DNA: TGTGCCAGCAGCCGATCGGCCCCTTCCTACGAGCAGTACTTC; CDR3: CASSRSAPSYEQYF
J: TRBJ2-3; size: few; D: TRBD1; V: TRBV9; DNA: TGTGCCAGCAGCGTAGCTCGGGACAGGGGGGATACGCAGTATTTT; CDR3: CASSVARDRGDTQYF
J: TRBJ1-2; size: NA; D: NA; V: TRBV30; DNA: TGTGCCTGGAGGCCGGGAGACTACGGGGCCTATGGCTACACCTTC; CDR3: CAWRPGDYGAYGYTF
J: TRBJ2-7; size: NA; D: NA; V: TRBV19; DNA: TGTGCCAGTAGTATAAATTGGCGGGAAGATCACGAGCAGTACTTC; CDR3: CASSINWREDHEQYF
J: TRBJ1-1; size: NA; D: NA; V: TRBV28; DNA: TGTGCCAGCAGTCTAGGGGGGGCGACTGAAGCTTTCTTT; CDR3: CASSLGGATEAFF
J: TRBJ1-6; size: NA; D: TRBD1; V: TRBV2; DNA: TGTGCCAGCAGAACGACAGGGGGAGCCGTAAATTCACCCCTCCACTTT; CDR3: CASRTTGGAVNSPLHF
J: TRBJ1-1; size: NA; D: NA; V: TRBV27; DNA: TGTGCCAGCAGTCCGCGTAGGAACACTGAAGCTTTCTTT; CDR3: CASSPRRNTEAFF
J: TRBJ1-3; size: NA; D: NA; V: TRBV7-2; DNA: TGTGCCAGCAGCTTACTTGTTAGCTCTGGAAACACCATATATTTT; CDR3: CASSLLVSSGNTIYF
J: TRBJ1-6; size: once; D: NA; V: TRBV27; DNA: TGTGCCAGCAGACTGGCTGGGGGAGGTTCACCCCTCCACTTT; CDR3: CASRLAGGGSPLHF
J: TRBJ2-2; size: NA; D: TRBD2; V: TRBV19; DNA: TGTGCCAGTAGTCGACTAGCGGGAGTATCGGGGACCGGGGAGCTGTTTTTT; CDR3: CASSRLAGVSGTGELFF
J: TRBJ2-3; size: NA; D: TRBD1; V: TRBV28; DNA: TGTGCCAGCAGTTTTAACAGGGGCAACACAGATACGCAGTATTTT; CDR3: CASSFNRGNTDTQYF
J: TRBJ2-1; size: few; D: TRBD2; V: TRBV5-1; DNA: TGCGCCAGCAGCTTGACTAGCGGGAGCTACAATGAGCAGTTCTTC; CDR3: CASSLTSGSYNEQFF
J: TRBJ2-3; size: NA; D: NA; V: TRBV28; DNA: TGTGCCAGCAGTTTTCGGTCCCCGGCCACAGATACGCAGTATTTT; CDR3: CASSFRSPATDTQYF
J: TRBJ1-6; size: NA; D: TRBD1; V: TRBV14; DNA: TGTGCCAGCAGCCTACGGACAGGCGTAAACTCACCCCTCCACTTT; CDR3: CASSLRTGVNSPLHF
J: TRBJ2-7; size: NA; D: TRBD1; V: TRBV7-2; DNA: TGTGCCAGCAGCGTCGGGACAGGGGACGAGCAGTACTTC; CDR3: CASSVGTGDEQYF
J: TRBJ2-1; size: NA; D: TRBD2; V: TRBV19; DNA: TGTGCCAGTACCCCCCGGGGCGGGAGGGAGTACAATGAGCAGTTCTTC; CDR3: CASTPRGGREYNEQFF
J: TRBJ2-1; size: NA; D: NA; V: TRBV6-6; DNA: TGTGCCAGCAGTTACTCGCCGGGAGCACGCAATGAGCAGTTCTTC; CDR3: CASSYSPGARNEQFF
J: TRBJ2-7; size: once; D: NA; V: TRBV2; DNA: TGTGCCAGCAGACAGGAGTCGAGCTCCTACGAGCAGTACTTC; CDR3: CASRQESSSYEQYF
J: TRBJ2-3; size: NA; D: NA; V: TRBV6-1; DNA: TGTGCCAGCAGTTATGGCACAGATACGCAGTATTTT; CDR3: CASSYGTDTQYF
J: TRBJ2-7; size: NA; D: NA; V: TRBV4-2; DNA: TGTGCCAGCAGCCAAGAACCAGCGCAGCGATCCTACGAGCAGTACTTC; CDR3: CASSQEPAQRSYEQYF
J: TRBJ2-1; size: NA; D: NA; V: TRBV11-3; DNA: TGTGCCAGCAGCTTACCGGGGAGCTCCTACAATGAGCAGTTCTTC; CDR3: CASSLPGSSYNEQFF
J: TRBJ1-1; size: NA; D: NA; V: TRBV19; DNA: TGTGCCAGTAACCCTGACAATCGGGGGAACCAAGCTTTCTTT; CDR3: CASNPDNRGNQAFF
J: TRBJ1-4; size: NA; D: TRBD1; V: TRBV27; DNA: TGTGCCAGCAGTGGGATAGACAGGGGGGGTTCTGGAAAACTGTTTTTT; CDR3: CASSGIDRGGSGKLFF
J: TRBJ1-1; size: few; D: NA; V: TRBV21-1; DNA: TGTGCCAGCAATTCAGGGGGATTCGGGTCGGAAGCTTTCTTT; CDR3: CASNSGGFGSEAFF